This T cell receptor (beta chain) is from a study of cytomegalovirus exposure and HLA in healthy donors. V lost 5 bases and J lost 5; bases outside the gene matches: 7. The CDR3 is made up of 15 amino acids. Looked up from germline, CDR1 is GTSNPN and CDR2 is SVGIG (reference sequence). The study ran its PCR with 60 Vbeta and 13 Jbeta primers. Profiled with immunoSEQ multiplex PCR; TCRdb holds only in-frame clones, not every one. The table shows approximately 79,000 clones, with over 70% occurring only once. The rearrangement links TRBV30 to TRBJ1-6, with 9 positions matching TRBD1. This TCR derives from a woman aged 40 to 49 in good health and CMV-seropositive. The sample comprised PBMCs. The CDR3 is CAWLPRTGDNSPLHF. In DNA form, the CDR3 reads TGTGCCTGGCTTCCCCGGACAGGGGATAATTCACCCCTCCACTTT.